This paragraph covers one T cell receptor (beta chain) sequence. After extraction with the RNeasy kit, roughly 0.45 to 1 ug of the RNA was reverse transcribed using random hexamers. One entry per CDR3 protein results from TCRdb running MiXCR on the immunoSEQ multiplex PCR reads. The sample records 250,000 to 350,000 distinct CDR3 sequences, 70% to 90% being singletons. This sample stems from a study of CD8 T cells in Susac syndrome. The length of the CDR3 is 12 residues. Germline CDR1 is SGDLS and CDR2 is YYNGEE. V lost 4 bases and J 9 bases, leaving 11 bases between the germline ends. This chain connects TRBV9 to TRBJ2-1; maybe TRBD2 (6 bases). The sequence was collected from a human donor with multiple sclerosis. The sample comprised CD8+ T cells from PBMCs. CDR3 sequence: CASSNMRGEQFF. The CDR3, as DNA: TGTGCCAGCAGCAATATGCGGGGTGAGCAGTTCTTC.